This TCR beta chain was captured in a study of PD-1 blockade in mismatch repair-deficient tumors. V lost 2 bases, J lost 7 bases, and 5 bases lay in between. The V gene's germline CDR1 is MNHEY and CDR2 SVGAGI. This CDR3 region has 11 residues. Assay used: immunoSEQ multiplex PCR; TCRdb lists only in-frame clones, some missing. The table has around 120,000 clones, roughly 86% seen once. This chain links TRBV6-5 with TRBJ2-5; the D gene is possibly TRBD2 (5 bases). The sequences come from peripheral blood, collected 44 weeks after starting pembrolizumab. The origin of this receptor is an adult with mismatch repair-deficient cancer. In nucleotides, the CDR3 is TGTGCCAGCAGTTACAGCGGGACCCAGTACTTC. Translation: CASSYSGTQYF.